This TCR beta chain was recovered during a study of blood T cell repertoires in COVID-19. Across the whole study: Researchers got acute and convalescent COVID-19 samples from the United States, Italy and Spain.

Those enrolled, adults aged roughly 18 to 95 years, came from fewer than 25 US areas. Grouping used clinical history reported by participants in a survey and questionnaire. As handled by the study authors: Estimation of nucleated cell counts was performed using reference gene primer amplification. Method: immunoSEQ multiplex PCR; TCRdb's copy keeps in-frame clones and lacks some. Clone size and the V and J calls come from that table; the DNA yielded D and trimming. The data contain around 330,000 clones, about 88% of them seen just once; the ten biggest clones take up about 9.5%. Sequences were obtained from PBMCs or T cells enriched from blood (not recorded which). The clonotype was recovered from a woman aged 40 to 49 who had recovered from COVID-19.

The CDR3 spells CASSSQGRGQPQHF. DNA for the CDR3: TGTGCCAGCAGTTCACAGGGGAGAGGACAGCCCCAGCATTTT. V usage is TRBV27 and J usage is TRBJ1-5; 7 bases are shared with TRBD1. The CDR3 sequence is 14 residues long. V dropped 4 bases and J dropped 7; count of bases not matched to a gene: 7. The V gene's germline CDR1 is MNHEY and CDR2 SMNVEV (reference sequence).